Below are 30 T cell receptor beta chains sequenced from a single sample in a study of blood T cell repertoires in COVID-19. Method: immunoSEQ multiplex PCR; TCRdb's copy keeps in-frame clones and lacks some. Here the sample spans approximately 300,000 clones, about 90% being singletons. The sample comprised peripheral blood. The receptor source for this set is a man younger than 35 who had recovered from COVID-19.

This clone was counted between two and nine times. This chain uses TRBV20-1 with TRBJ1-5; D not certain. Germline lookup yields CDR1 DFQATT and CDR2 SNEGSKA (reference sequence). CDR3 length: 13 amino acids. The V end lost 3 bases, the J end lost 4 bases, and 10 bases lay between the germline ends. The CDR3 DNA reads TGCAGTGCTAGTAGCGGCGCAAATCAGCCCCAGCATTTT. Encoded protein: CSASSGANQPQHF.

J is TRBJ2-1 and V is TRBV7-3, with 8 nucleotides matching TRBD2. V lost 6 bases and J lost 6; bases outside the gene matches: 10. The CDR3 extends over 15 amino acids. From germline, CDR1 is SGHTA and CDR2 FQGTGA. The CDR3 loop reads CASSLSGGSFNEQFF. CDR3 in DNA: TGTGCCAGCAGTCTCTCGGGAGGGAGTTTCAATGAGCAGTTCTTC.

The rearrangement joins TRBV28 to TRBJ2-1; TRBD2 matches 13 bases. Germline-derived CDR1 and CDR2 are MDHEN and SYDVKM. CDR3 length equals 17 residues. Losses at the gene ends were 6 bases for V and 9 bases for J; bases not matched to a gene: 14. In DNA form, the CDR3 reads TGTGCCAGCAGCCTGACTAGCGGGGGGCCTACCCTCAGTGAGCAGTTCTTC. As protein: CASSLTSGGPTLSEQFF.

The chain is built from TRBV13 and TRBJ2-7; D perhaps matches TRBD2 (7 bases). V lost 2 bases to trimming and J lost 2 bases, with 13 bases between them. There are 15 residues in the CDR3. CDR1 PRHDT and CDR2 FYEKMQ come from the germline V gene (reference sequence). The CDR3 DNA sequence: TGTGCCAGCAGCTTACGCGGGGGCCTTACCTACGAGCAGTACTTC. This gives the protein CASSLRGGLTYEQYF. Together with reference TRBV13 and TRBJ2-7, the CDR3 gives the full variable domain: AAGVIQSPRHLIKEKRETATLKCYPIPRHDTVYWYQQGPGQDPQFLISFYEKMQSDKGSIPDRFSAQQFSDYHSELNMSSLELGDSALYFCASSLRGGLTYEQYFGPGTRLTVT.

In its sample, this clone was seen once. This chain connects TRBV9 to TRBJ2-3, with 7 bases matching TRBD1. This CDR3 is 17 amino acids long. Germline values: CDR1 SGDLS, CDR2 YYNGEE. With 2 bases clipped from V and 2 bases from J, the junction kept 11 bases outside the gene matches. CDR3 DNA sequence: TGTGCCAGCAGCGTGGAAACCGGGACAGCCATCACAGATACGCAGTATTTT. This translates into CASSVETGTAITDTQYF.

This clone was seen just once. The chain recombines TRBV6-5 with TRBJ1-2; 9 bases line up with TRBD1. This CDR3 has 14 residues. The germline gives CDR1 MNHEY, CDR2 SVGAGI. The V segment lost 6 bases and the J segment 8 bases; nucleotides outside the gene matches: 10. CDR3 amino acids: CASSPTGGARGYTF. The CDR3 region has the DNA TGTGCCAGCAGCCCCACAGGGGGCGCGAGGGGCTACACCTTC.

This sequence joins TRBV28 and TRBJ1-5; no definite D call. Trimming took off 5 bases at V and 0 bases at J, with 8 bases between the two ends. This CDR3 region has 14 residues. CDR1 and CDR2 from the germline V gene are MDHEN and SYDVKM. In DNA, the CDR3 is TGTGCCAGCAGTCCTTCCTATAGCAATCAGCCCCAGCATTTT. Its protein is CASSPSYSNQPQHF.

J is TRBJ1-2 and V is TRBV27, with D unclear. CDR1 is MNHEY and CDR2 is SMNVEV in the germline V gene (reference sequence). The CDR3 has 13 residues. V was pared by 6 bases and J by 5 bases, with 13 bases between. In nucleotides, the CDR3 is TGTGCCAGCAGCCCGGGTCCTTCTTATGGCTACACCTTC. Translating it yields CASSPGPSYGYTF.

This clone was detected only a few times. CDR3 region: CASSDRDSSYNEQFF. DNA of the CDR3: TGTGCCAGCTCGGACAGGGATAGCTCCTACAATGAGCAGTTCTTC. The rearrangement uses TRBV18 and TRBJ2-1, with 8 bases identical to TRBD1. The germline CDR1 and CDR2 sequences are KGHSH and LQKENI. J gave up 0 bases and V 6 bases, and 4 bases lay outside the gene matches. The CDR3 is 15 amino acids.

V and J are TRBV3-1 (or the pseudogene TRBV3-2) and TRBJ2-1; 10 nucleotides match TRBD2. CDR1 LGHDT and CDR2 YNNKEL come from the germline V gene (reference sequence). CDR3 size: 18 residues. The V and J ends lost 2 bases and 3 bases, in that order; junction bases with no gene match: 10. The CDR3 DNA is TGTGCCAGCAGCCAAAGTCGGACTAGCGGTATACACTACAATGAGCAGTTCTTC. It encodes CASSQSRTSGIHYNEQFF.

This chain links TRBV5-1 with TRBJ2-7, with 7 bases aligning to TRBD1. CDR3 size: 14 residues. CDR1 is SGHRS, CDR2 YFSETQ, per germline. V was pared by 5 bases and J by 6 bases, with 11 bases of the junction left unmatched. CDR3 sequence: CASRIQGPRGEQYF. The CDR3 bases are TGCGCCAGCAGAATACAGGGGCCCAGGGGCGAGCAGTACTTC. The full variable domain, in which reference TRBV5-1 and TRBJ2-7 provide the parts outside the CDR3, is KAGVTQTPRYLIKTRGQQVTLSCSPISGHRSVSWYQQTPGQGLQFLFEYFSETQRNKGNFPGRFSGRQFSNSRSEMNVSTLELGDSALYLCASRIQGPRGEQYFGPGTRLTVT.

This clone was observed once. The chain combines TRBV19 with TRBJ2-5; TRBD2 aligns across 12 bases. The ends lost 1 base at V and 5 bases at J; junction bases unmatched: 11. Germline loops: CDR1 LNHDA, CDR2 SQIVND (reference sequence). The CDR3 extends over 18 amino acids. CDR3 DNA: TGTGCCAGTAGTATAGTTGTGACTAGCGGGAGAGAAAAGGAGACCCAGTACTTC. Amino acids: CASSIVVTSGREKETQYF.

The chain links TRBV10-3 to TRBJ2-3; TRBD1 is a possible D gene (6 bases). Trimming cost V 3 bases and J 0 bases, with 13 bases left between them. The germline V gene encodes CDR1 ENHRY and CDR2 SYGVKD. The CDR3 consists of 16 residues. CDR3 amino acids: CAISEDRDISTDTQYF. CDR3 coding DNA: TGTGCCATCAGTGAAGATAGGGACATCAGCACAGATACGCAGTATTTT.

The chain combines TRBV18 with TRBJ2-7; TRBD1 matches 8 bases. The CDR3 is 14 amino acids. The junction had 8 bases not matched to a gene; V was cut back by 6 bases and J by 4 bases. Germline V gene sequence: CDR1 KGHSH, CDR2 LQKENI. CDR3 protein: CASSRGQGAYEQYF. The CDR3 DNA reads TGTGCCAGCTCCCGAGGGCAGGGGGCATACGAGCAGTACTTC. The full variable domain, rest sourced from reference TRBV18 and TRBJ2-7, is NAGVMQNPRHLVRRRGQEARLRCSPMKGHSHVYWYRQLPEEGLKFMVYLQKENIIDESGMPKERFSAEFPKEGPSILRIQQVVRGDSAAYFCASSRGQGAYEQYFGPGTRLTVT.

The gene calls are TRBV10-3 and TRBJ1-5, with 10 bases fitting TRBD1. Germline CDR1 and CDR2: ENHRY and SYGVKD. The V and J ends lost 10 bases and 3 bases, in that order; junction bases with no gene match: 12. CDR3 length: 16 amino acids. CDR3 sequence reads: CATRPSGTGDNQPQHF. CDR3 in DNA: TGTGCCACCCGACCGTCCGGGACAGGGGACAATCAGCCCCAGCATTTT.

This sequence joins TRBV3-1 (or the pseudogene TRBV3-2) and TRBJ2-1; TRBD2 is a possible D gene (5 bases). The ends were cut back, 0 bases at V and 12 bases at J, with 6 bases in the middle. This CDR3 has 11 amino acids. The V gene's germline CDR1 is LGHDT and CDR2 YNNKEL (reference sequence). CDR3 residues: CASSQESGQFF. The CDR3 DNA reads as TGTGCCAGCAGCCAAGAGAGCGGGCAGTTCTTC.

This clone was observed once. The chain carries TRBV4-1 and TRBJ1-6; weak D call: TRBD1 (6 bases). Germline lookup yields CDR1 MGHRA and CDR2 YSYEKL. Trimming removed 3 bases at V and 8 bases at J, with 11 bases between. CDR3 length equals 14 residues. The CDR3 here is CASSQQGLHSPLHF. Here the CDR3 DNA reads TGCGCCAGCAGCCAGCAGGGGTTACATTCACCCCTCCACTTT.

The chain carries TRBV5-6 and TRBJ2-3, with D perhaps matching TRBD1 (6 bases). The CDR3 totals 17 residues. Trimming cost V 0 bases and J 0 bases, with 14 bases left between them. Germline CDR1 is SGHDT and CDR2 is YYEEEE. The CDR3: CASSLAAGTPSTDTQYF. CDR3 nucleotide sequence: TGTGCCAGCAGCTTGGCCGCCGGGACACCTAGCACAGATACGCAGTATTTT.

The J gene is TRBJ2-2, the V gene TRBV3-1 (or the pseudogene TRBV3-2), with 7 bases that match TRBD1. The CDR3 spans 17 residues. Germline-derived CDR1 and CDR2 are LGHDT and YNNKEL (reference sequence). V shed 1 base and J 7 bases; nucleotides not matched to a gene: 12. The CDR3 DNA reads TGTGCCAGCAGCCAAGTAATTTGGCTGCAGGGGGACGGGGAGCTGTTTTTT. This codes for CASSQVIWLQGDGELFF.

For the CDR3, the DNA is TGTGCCAGCTCACCACGATTTTTAGGGGAGGGCACTGAAGCTTTCTTT. It is translated as CASSPRFLGEGTEAFF. This chain joins TRBV18 and TRBJ1-1, with TRBD1 as a possible D gene (5 bases). V was shortened by 1 base and J by 4 bases, with 16 bases between the two germline ends. The CDR3 sequence is 16 residues long. Germline V gene sequence: CDR1 KGHSH, CDR2 LQKENI.

The chain couples TRBV5-1 to TRBJ1-1; weak D call: TRBD1 (6 bases). Trimming removed 2 bases at V and 0 bases at J, with 14 bases between. This CDR3 region has 16 residues. Germline CDR1 and CDR2: SGHRS and YFSETQ. DNA for the CDR3: TGCGCCAGCAGCTTACAGGGCCAGTCCATGAACACTGAAGCTTTCTTT. This sequence encodes CASSLQGQSMNTEAFF.

V and J are TRBV6-6 and TRBJ1-2, with no clear D. The germline V and J ends were trimmed by 9 bases and 0 bases, with 11 bases remaining between them. Germline V CDR1 and CDR2: MNHNY, SVGAGI (reference sequence). The CDR3 runs 13 residues. The CDR3 loop is CASAEAANYGYTF. CDR3 nucleotide sequence: TGTGCCAGTGCAGAAGCGGCTAACTATGGCTACACCTTC.

The gene calls are TRBV19 and TRBJ2-1; 10 bases line up with TRBD1. The CDR3 spans 11 residues. The V gene end was trimmed by 10 bases and the J gene end by 14 bases; junction bases not matched to a gene: 8. Germline CDR1 and CDR2: LNHDA and SQIVND (reference sequence). The DNA of the CDR3 is TGTGCCACAAAAAGACAGGGGGCGGAGTTCTTC. It translates to CATKRQGAEFF.

The chain couples TRBV21-1 to TRBJ2-5; the table gives TRBD1 as D, unverified against the DNA. TRBV21-1 is described as a pseudogene. The CDR3 covers 14 residues. CDR3 loop: CASILQGMAETQYF. DNA of the CDR3: TGTGCCAGCATCCTTCAGGGGATGGCGGAGACCCAGTACTTC.

The chain links TRBV3-1 (or the pseudogene TRBV3-2) to TRBJ1-1; TRBD1 agrees at 7 bases. The CDR3 covers 13 residues. V lost 0 bases and J lost 8; bases outside the gene matches: 3. Looked up from germline, CDR1 is LGHDT and CDR2 is YNNKEL (reference sequence). This CDR3 reads CASSQDSGGEAFF. In DNA form, the CDR3 reads TGTGCCAGCAGCCAAGATTCAGGGGGGGAAGCTTTCTTT.

The rearrangement uses TRBV9 and TRBJ2-1, with 7 positions matching TRBD2. Unmatched junction bases numbered 3, after V lost 0 bases and J lost 3 bases. Germline V CDR1 and CDR2: SGDLS, YYNGEE. This CDR3 is built from 15 residues. The CDR3 loop is CASSVVAGDYNEQFF. The CDR3 coding sequence is TGTGCCAGCAGCGTAGTAGCGGGTGACTACAATGAGCAGTTCTTC.

The table lists this clone with a count of one. This CDR3 is CASSPGTSVTDTQYF. CDR3 nucleotides: TGTGCCAGCAGTCCCGGGACTAGTGTGACAGATACGCAGTATTTT. V is TRBV6-5 and J is TRBJ2-3; TRBD2 aligns across 8 bases. Germline loops: CDR1 MNHEY, CDR2 SVGAGI. The ends lost 5 bases at V and 3 bases at J; junction bases unmatched: 7. The CDR3 is 15 residues long.

CDR3 loop: CASKKAGPPTGELFF. The CDR3 DNA follows: TGTGCCAGCAAAAAAGCGGGGCCCCCAACCGGGGAGCTGTTTTTT. This chain uses TRBV19 with TRBJ2-2; TRBD2 matches at 7 bases. Germline V gene lookup returns CDR1 LNHDA and CDR2 SQIVND (reference sequence). V was pared by 9 bases and J by 5 bases, with 12 bases of the junction left unmatched. The CDR3 contains 15 residues.

The rearrangement uses TRBV6-5 and TRBJ2-2; 13 bases fit TRBD2. V trimming: 8 bases; J trimming: 5 bases; junction bases outside the gene matches: 2. The CDR3 is 14 amino acids. Germline CDR1 is MNHEY and CDR2 is SVGAGI. The CDR3 DNA is TGTGCCAGCCGGGGACTAGCGGGAACCGGGGAGCTGTTTTTT. Amino acid sequence: CASRGLAGTGELFF.

The rearrangement uses TRBV9 and TRBJ2-7; D might be TRBD2 (5 bases). The V gene's germline CDR1 is SGDLS and CDR2 YYNGEE. CDR3 length equals 15 residues. V lost 0 bases and J 2 bases, leaving 12 bases between the germline ends. The CDR3 sequence: CASSVEGAAAYEQYF. CDR3 DNA sequence: TGTGCCAGCAGCGTAGAGGGAGCGGCCGCCTACGAGCAGTACTTC.